The 2 T cell receptor beta chains given below trace back to one sample, sequenced in a study of CD8+ T cells in alopecia areata. Sequencing relied on a cDNA template that was reverse transcribed from extracted RNA. Repertoires were generated with immunoSEQ multiplex PCR, while TCRdb's copy carries only in-frame clones and drops some. The data show 150,000 or so clones, around 87% seen once. The sequencing used CD8+ T cells sorted from blood, collected at week 0. The receptor set was obtained from a human donor with alopecia areata.

The V call is TRBV7-9, the J call TRBJ1-1; D perhaps matches TRBD1 (5 bases). The CDR3 covers 14 residues. V lost 4 bases to trimming and J lost 4 bases, with 13 bases between them. The germline V gene has CDR1 SEHNR and CDR2 FQNEAQ (reference sequence). The CDR3 protein is CASSSGQGITEAFF. The CDR3, as DNA: TGTGCCAGCAGCTCAGGGCAGGGAATCACTGAAGCTTTCTTT.

This sequence joins TRBV15 and TRBJ1-4; D remains ambiguous. Deletions cut 7 bases from V and 2 bases from J, with 11 bases between. The CDR3 consists of 14 residues. Germline CDR1 is LNHNV and CDR2 is YYDKDF (reference sequence). In DNA, the CDR3 is TGTGCCACCAACGGGGTTGCGACTAATGAAAAACTGTTTTTT. Its protein is CATNGVATNEKLFF.